The 17 T cell receptor beta chains listed next were all sequenced from one sample in a study of shared clonotypes between healthy human individuals. Produced via immunoSEQ multiplex PCR; TCRdb's table is partial and in-frame only. The data contain 850,000 to 1,200,000 clones, roughly 80% of them singletons. The sequencing input was memory CD4+ T cells sorted from blood. The subset here: CD45RA-negative fraction. The receptors come from a man between 18 and 29 years old in good health.

V gene TRBV7-9 combines with J gene TRBJ2-1, with 7 bases fitting TRBD1. The trim removed 5 bases at V and 7 bases at J, leaving 11 bases unmatched. The CDR3 contains 15 residues. The germline CDR1 and CDR2 sequences are SEHNR and FQNEAQ (reference sequence). As DNA, the CDR3 is TGTGCCAGCAGCCCGGCCGGGACAGCTATTAATGAGCAGTTCTTC. Amino acid sequence: CASSPAGTAINEQFF.

V and J are TRBV5-6 and TRBJ2-5, with 15 bases fitting TRBD2. The CDR3 extends over 16 amino acids. CDR1 and CDR2 from the germline V gene are SGHDT and YYEEEE. J was trimmed by 5 bases and V by 0 bases; bases with no gene match: 2. As DNA, the CDR3 is TGTGCCAGCAGCTTGGGGACTAGCGGGGGGGTGGAGACCCAGTACTTC. This sequence encodes CASSLGTSGGVETQYF.

The rearrangement links TRBV7-2 to TRBJ1-5, with unresolved D. Per germline, CDR1 SGHTA and CDR2 FQGNSA. CDR3 size: 15 residues. V was trimmed by 4 bases and J by 3 bases, leaving 13 bases between them. The CDR3 region has the DNA TGTGCCAGCAGCTACAGAAACGGGCTCAATCAGCCCCAGCATTTT. As protein: CASSYRNGLNQPQHF. Based on the CDR3 plus reference TRBV7-2 and TRBJ1-5, the full variable domain is GAGVSQSPSNKVTEKGKDVELRCDPISGHTALYWYRQSLGQGLEFLIYFQGNSAPDKSGLPSDRFSAERTGGSVSTLTIQRTQQEDSAVYLCASSYRNGLNQPQHFGDGTRLSIL.

The gene calls are TRBV18 and TRBJ2-1; D unclear. Trimming took 1 base from V and 6 from J, leaving 7 bases between them. This CDR3 contains 13 residues. Per germline, CDR1 KGHSH and CDR2 LQKENI. The CDR3 nucleotides read TGTGCCAGCTCACCACTGAGAGCCAATGAGCAGTTCTTC. Protein sequence: CASSPLRANEQFF.

The chain joins TRBV5-5 to TRBJ2-5, with D perhaps matching TRBD2 (6 bases). Deletions cut 4 bases from V and 5 bases from J, with 12 bases between. Germline V gives CDR1 SGHKS, CDR2 YYEKEE (reference sequence). This CDR3 spans 13 amino acids. CDR3 amino acids: CASSTGGLETQYF. For the CDR3, the DNA is TGTGCCAGCAGCACCGGAGGGTTGGAGACCCAGTACTTC. Together with reference TRBV5-5 and TRBJ2-5, the CDR3 gives the full variable domain: DAGVTQSPTHLIKTRGQQVTLRCSPISGHKSVSWYQQVLGQGPQFIFQYYEKEERGRGNFPDRFSARQFPNYSSELNVNALLLGDSALYLCASSTGGLETQYFGPGTRLLVL.

The rearrangement uses TRBV10-3 and TRBJ2-1; 7 bases are a match to TRBD1. The V segment lost 0 bases and the J segment 6 bases; nucleotides outside the gene matches: 2. The germline V gene encodes CDR1 ENHRY and CDR2 SYGVKD. This CDR3 has 14 residues. CDR3 residues: CAISESSGGNEQFF. The CDR3 DNA is TGTGCCATCAGTGAGTCTTCAGGGGGCAATGAGCAGTTCTTC.

This chain links TRBV30 with TRBJ1-1; weak D call: TRBD1 (6 bases). CDR1 is GTSNPN, CDR2 SVGIG, per germline (reference sequence). Trimming stripped 2 bases from V and 6 bases from J, with 16 bases between. This CDR3 region has 14 residues. In DNA form, the CDR3 reads TGTGCCTGGAGTCCAGGGGCCCTGAAGGCTGAAGCTTTCTTT. It is translated as CAWSPGALKAEAFF.

The chain couples TRBV11-2 to TRBJ2-3, with 9 bases aligning to TRBD2. This CDR3 is built from 15 residues. Germline V gene sequence: CDR1 SGHAT, CDR2 FQNNGV. The V segment lost 2 bases and the J segment 5 bases; nucleotides outside the gene matches: 5. In nucleotides, the CDR3 is TGTGCCAGCAGCTTAACGGCGGGGGGGGGAGATACGCAGTATTTT. Translating it yields CASSLTAGGGDTQYF.

Turning to this clone: Other nucleotide sequences in the sample specify the same CDR3. The rearrangement links TRBV19 to TRBJ2-3, with D unclear. The V gene's germline CDR1 is LNHDA and CDR2 SQIVND (reference sequence). The CDR3 length is 12 residues. Trimming stripped 6 bases from V and 1 base from J, with 5 bases between. The CDR3 region is CASRGGTDTQYF. The CDR3 DNA reads TGTGCCAGTAGAGGCGGCACAGATACGCAGTATTTT.

This chain connects TRBV9 to TRBJ1-2, with 9 bases identical to TRBD1. Germline lookup yields CDR1 SGDLS and CDR2 YYNGEE. There are 15 residues in the CDR3. V shed 3 bases and J 7 bases; nucleotides not matched to a gene: 10. This chain's CDR3 is CASSATTGGAGGYTF. As DNA, the CDR3 is TGTGCCAGCAGCGCTACCACAGGGGGCGCGGGTGGCTACACCTTC.

The V call is TRBV5-6, the J call TRBJ1-2; D possibly corresponds to TRBD1 (5 bases). CDR3 length equals 12 residues. In germline, CDR1 is SGHDT, CDR2 YYEEEE. V was clipped by 4 bases and J by 8 bases, with 12 bases between them. CDR3 sequence reads: CASSGSGGGYTF. As DNA, the CDR3 is TGTGCCAGCAGCGGATCGGGGGGAGGCTACACCTTC.

In its sample, this clone was seen once. The chain carries TRBV28 and TRBJ2-7; 7 bases fit TRBD1. The trim removed 6 bases at V and 3 bases at J, leaving 2 bases unmatched. Germline V gene data show CDR1 as MDHEN and CDR2 as SYDVKM. CDR3 length equals 12 residues. Here the CDR3 DNA reads TGTGCCAGCAGAACAGGGGTCTACGAGCAGTACTTC. Translating it yields CASRTGVYEQYF.

This chain links TRBV2 with TRBJ2-7; possible D gene TRBD1, 6 bases. V was cut by 7 bases and J by 3 bases, with 16 bases left in between. The CDR3 has 14 amino acids. The germline gives CDR1 SNHLY, CDR2 FYNNEI. The CDR3 loop reads CASKPGQGFYEQYF. The CDR3 coding sequence is TGTGCCAGCAAGCCGGGACAAGGGTTCTACGAGCAGTACTTC.

The chain links TRBV7-2 to TRBJ2-3; D remains unclear. The V and J ends lost 0 bases and 0 bases respectively, with 7 bases between them. Germline-derived CDR1 and CDR2 are SGHTA and FQGNSA. The length of the CDR3 is 15 residues. CDR3 DNA: TGTGCCAGCAGCTTAGCAAGTACTAGCACAGATACGCAGTATTTT. Translated: CASSLASTSTDTQYF.

This rearrangement joins TRBV5-5 to TRBJ2-3; 14 bases line up with TRBD2. This CDR3 region has 16 residues. Germline CDR1 and CDR2: SGHKS and YYEKEE (reference sequence). V shed 3 bases and J 4 bases; nucleotides not matched to a gene: 4. CDR3 amino acids: CASSSGLAGAADTQYF. The CDR3 DNA reads as TGTGCCAGCAGCTCGGGACTAGCGGGGGCGGCAGATACGCAGTATTTT.

The rearrangement links TRBV5-1 to TRBJ1-1; the D gene is possibly TRBD1 (5 bases). Germline V gives CDR1 SGHRS, CDR2 YFSETQ. The V and J ends lost 4 bases and 1 base respectively, with 11 bases between them. The CDR3 totals 14 residues. The CDR3 sequence: CASSPGPKNTEAFF. In nucleotides, the CDR3 is TGCGCCAGCAGCCCGGGGCCTAAGAACACTGAAGCTTTCTTT.

This clone was detected only a few times. The V and J genes are TRBV19 and TRBJ2-2, with a tentative D call TRBD2 (5 bases). This CDR3 region has 14 residues. V was pared by 2 bases and J by 4 bases, with 8 bases between. Germline values: CDR1 LNHDA, CDR2 SQIVND (reference sequence). Here the CDR3 reads CASSITGSTGELFF. The CDR3 DNA follows: TGTGCCAGTAGTATAACGGGGAGCACCGGGGAGCTGTTTTTT.